The 27 T cell receptor beta chains below were found in one sample sequenced in a study of T cell responses to AZD1222 COVID-19 vaccine. The repertoire was sequenced with immunoSEQ multiplex PCR; TCRdb's copy has only in-frame clones and lacks some. Of more than 120,000 clones in the sample, around nine tenths are singletons; the top ten hold roughly 1.8%. Sequencing used peripheral blood, obtained 28 days after the second AZD1222 dose. These receptors were taken from an adult who received the AZD1222 COVID-19 vaccine.

The chain joins TRBV28 to TRBJ1-5; D gene uncertain. V lost 3 bases, J lost 7 bases, and 13 bases lay in between. Germline V CDR1 and CDR2: MDHEN, SYDVKM. This CDR3 comprises 14 residues. CDR3 region: CASSFLGWEQPQHF. Written as DNA, the CDR3 is TGTGCCAGCAGTTTTTTGGGATGGGAGCAGCCCCAGCATTTT.

The V call is TRBV7-9, the J call TRBJ1-5; maybe TRBD1 (6 bases). Germline V gene lookup returns CDR1 SEHNR and CDR2 FQNEAQ (reference sequence). With 5 bases removed from V and 4 bases from J, the gap between germline ends came to 9 bases. CDR3 length: 13 amino acids. CDR3 region: CASSPTGNQPQHF. In nucleotides, the CDR3 is TGTGCCAGCAGCCCAACAGGGAATCAGCCCCAGCATTTT.

The chain carries TRBV9 and TRBJ2-2; 9 bases align to TRBD2. The CDR3 runs 15 residues. V dropped 4 bases and J dropped 3; count of bases not matched to a gene: 4. Germline V gene sequence: CDR1 SGDLS, CDR2 YYNGEE. The DNA for the CDR3 is TGTGCCAGCAGCCTAGCGGGAAGCGACACCGGGGAGCTGTTTTTT. Protein: CASSLAGSDTGELFF.

V and J are TRBV11-3 and TRBJ1-1; D unresolved. V gave up 5 bases and J gave up 0 bases, with 7 bases separating them. This CDR3 region has 13 residues. In germline, CDR1 is SGHNT, CDR2 YENEEA. CDR3 amino acids: CASSRQMNTEAFF. The CDR3 DNA follows: TGTGCCAGCAGCCGGCAGATGAACACTGAAGCTTTCTTT.

This sequence joins TRBV5-1 and TRBJ1-1; D call uncertain. This CDR3 region has 14 residues. Trimming took off 2 bases at V and 6 bases at J, with 14 bases between the two ends. Germline V gives CDR1 SGHRS, CDR2 YFSETQ. The CDR3 sequence: CASSLKQVSAEAFF. In DNA, the CDR3 is TGCGCCAGCAGCTTAAAACAAGTTTCAGCTGAAGCTTTCTTT.

CDR3 nucleotide sequence: TGTGCCAGCAGTTTAGGGGGACAGTCCTACGAGCAGTACTTC. Protein product: CASSLGGQSYEQYF. V is TRBV28 and J is TRBJ2-7, with TRBD1 matching over 7 bases. Losses at the gene ends were 2 bases for V and 1 base for J; bases not matched to a gene: 2. The CDR3 totals 14 residues. CDR1 is MDHEN, CDR2 SYDVKM, per germline.

The chain couples TRBV12-3 or TRBV12-4 to TRBJ2-7, with a possible D match to TRBD2 (5 bases). The CDR3 runs 13 residues. V was trimmed by 4 bases and J by 1 base, leaving 8 bases between them. CDR3 protein: CASSSTRSYEQYF. CDR3 nucleotide sequence: TGTGCCAGCAGTTCTACTAGATCCTACGAGCAGTACTTC.

The J gene is TRBJ1-1, the V gene TRBV19; 10 bases match TRBD1. This CDR3 has 16 residues. Germline CDR1 and CDR2: LNHDA and SQIVND (reference sequence). With V trimmed by 5 bases and J by 7 bases, 13 bases remained unmatched. The CDR3 loop is CASSPQTGGGYYEAFF. The CDR3 DNA sequence: TGTGCCAGTAGTCCGCAGACAGGGGGCGGATATTATGAAGCTTTCTTT.

V gene TRBV7-2 combines with J gene TRBJ1-2; possible D gene TRBD1, 5 bases. CDR3 size: 15 residues. V was cut by 0 bases and J by 5 bases, with 13 bases left in between. The germline V gene encodes CDR1 SGHTA and CDR2 FQGNSA. In DNA, the CDR3 is TGTGCCAGCAGCTTAGCGCTGGCAGGGAGGTATGGCTACACCTTC. Translation gives CASSLALAGRYGYTF.

This chain joins TRBV7-6 and TRBJ1-1; D is possibly TRBD1 (5 bases). The CDR3 spans 14 residues. Trimming shortened V by 3 bases and J by 6 bases, and 14 bases separated the two germline ends. CDR1 SGHVS and CDR2 FNYEAQ come from the germline V gene. In nucleotides, the CDR3 is TGTGCCAGCAGCTTGAGTAGTAAGGGGTCTGAAGCTTTCTTT. This codes for CASSLSSKGSEAFF. The full variable domain, rest sourced from reference TRBV7-6 and TRBJ1-1, is GAGVSQSPRYKVTKRGQDVALRCDPISGHVSLYWYRQALGQGPEFLTYFNYEAQQDKSGLPNDRFSAERPEGSISTLTIQRTEQRDSAMYRCASSLSSKGSEAFFGQGTRLTVV.

Regarding this clone: At one of its ends the junction is not consistent with the germline gene, which may arise from a read error. V gene TRBV3-1 (or the pseudogene TRBV3-2) combines with J gene TRBJ2-1; tentative D call: TRBD2 (5 bases). The CDR3 covers 14 residues. Germline CDR1 reads LGHDT; CDR2 reads YNNKEL (reference sequence). CDR3 DNA sequence: TGTGCCAGCAGCCAAGATGACGTTTCCCTCGGGGTAGTCTTC. Protein: CASSQDDVSLGVVF.

This clone has only a few counts. The chain combines TRBV5-6 with TRBJ1-2, with D unclear. Germline V gene data show CDR1 as SGHDT and CDR2 as YYEEEE. The CDR3 consists of 16 residues. The V gene lost 4 bases and the J gene lost 0 bases, with 16 bases spanning the gap. The CDR3 DNA reads as TGTGCCAGCAGCCACTCGCGGGCGGCCGCTAACTATGGCTACACCTTC. Protein product: CASSHSRAAANYGYTF.

The rearrangement joins TRBV5-1 to TRBJ1-1; possible D gene TRBD1, 6 bases. This CDR3 has 16 residues. Trimming took off 0 bases at V and 1 base at J, with 13 bases between the two ends. Germline V gene data show CDR1 as SGHRS and CDR2 as YFSETQ. The CDR3 sequence is CASSLAGGRGNTEAFF. The CDR3 DNA is TGCGCCAGCAGCTTGGCGGGCGGCAGGGGGAACACTGAAGCTTTCTTT.

This chain connects TRBV7-9 to TRBJ2-4; 12 bases line up with TRBD1. The J segment lost 1 base and the V segment lost 5 bases, leaving 9 bases of the junction unmatched. From germline, CDR1 is SEHNR and CDR2 FQNEAQ (reference sequence). The CDR3 is 18 amino acids. CDR3 nucleotide sequence: TGTGCCAGCAGCCGTGGGACAGGGGGCTCCGCGGCCAAAAACATTCAGTACTTC. This gives the protein CASSRGTGGSAAKNIQYF.

The J gene is TRBJ2-1, the V gene TRBV4-1, with D possibly matching TRBD2 (6 bases). This CDR3 has 17 amino acids. Germline loops: CDR1 MGHRA, CDR2 YSYEKL. Trimming cost V 0 bases and J 0 bases, with 12 bases left between them. Here the CDR3 reads CASSQDLGGVSYNEQFF. The CDR3, as DNA: TGCGCCAGCAGCCAAGATCTGGGGGGAGTCTCCTACAATGAGCAGTTCTTC.

The gene calls are TRBV12-3 or TRBV12-4 and TRBJ1-1; D not certain. This CDR3 has 11 residues. V lost 6 bases, J lost 6 bases, and 8 bases lay in between. The CDR3 region is CASRRAAEAFF. In DNA, the CDR3 is TGTGCCAGCAGGAGGGCCGCTGAAGCTTTCTTT.

The CDR3 reads CASSAGQVNEKLFF. CDR3 sequence (DNA): TGTGCCAGCAGCGCGGGACAGGTTAATGAAAAACTGTTTTTT. This rearrangement joins TRBV9 to TRBJ1-4; 8 bases fit TRBD1. This CDR3 is built from 14 residues. V trimming: 3 bases; J trimming: 4 bases; junction bases outside the gene matches: 2. Germline V CDR1 and CDR2: SGDLS, YYNGEE.

This rearrangement joins TRBV4-3 to TRBJ1-4; D is unresolved. V gave up 4 bases and J gave up 1 base, with 10 bases separating them. The CDR3 is made up of 15 amino acids. CDR1 is LGHNA, CDR2 YSLEER, per germline. The CDR3 loop is CASSLRMGTNEKLFF. The DNA of the CDR3 is TGCGCCAGCAGCCTGCGGATGGGAACTAATGAAAAACTGTTTTTT.

J is TRBJ2-2 and V is TRBV28, with D perhaps being TRBD1 or TRBD2 (5 bases each). CDR1 and CDR2 (germline): MDHEN, SYDVKM. The V end was cut by 3 bases, the J end by 1 base, with 6 bases between. The CDR3 is made up of 14 amino acids. The CDR3 sequence: CASSLRGNTGELFF. Here the CDR3 DNA reads TGTGCCAGCAGTTTGAGGGGGAACACCGGGGAGCTGTTTTTT.

The chain combines TRBV6-5 with TRBJ1-1; maybe TRBD1 (6 bases). This CDR3 comprises 13 residues. Trimming shortened V by 7 bases and J by 4 bases, and 13 bases separated the two germline ends. Per the germline V gene, CDR1 is MNHEY and CDR2 is SVGAGI. The DNA of the CDR3 is TGTGCCAGCATGTTGATAGGGGGCACTGAAGCTTTCTTT. Its translation: CASMLIGGTEAFF.

This chain connects TRBV28 to TRBJ2-1, with D possibly TRBD1 on 6 matching bases. Trimming removed 9 bases at V and 2 bases at J, with 17 bases between. The CDR3 is made up of 15 amino acids. Germline V gene data show CDR1 as MDHEN and CDR2 as SYDVKM. The CDR3 DNA is TGTGCCAGTAGAAGGGGGAGTTCCACCTACAATGAGCAGTTCTTC. Its protein is CASRRGSSTYNEQFF.

This clone has at least ten counts. This rearrangement joins TRBV4-2 to TRBJ2-7, with D tentatively TRBD2 (5 bases). This CDR3 has 15 amino acids. CDR1 is LGHNA, CDR2 YNFKEQ, per germline. Trimming removed 0 bases at V and 2 bases at J, with 11 bases between. In DNA, the CDR3 is TGTGCCAGCAGCCAAGAATCAAGCGGCGCCTACGAGCAGTACTTC. Amino acids: CASSQESSGAYEQYF.

The J gene is TRBJ1-5, the V gene TRBV19, with D tentatively TRBD1 (6 bases). The CDR3 contains 16 residues. In germline, CDR1 is LNHDA, CDR2 SQIVND (reference sequence). V shed 6 bases and J shed 8 bases, with 23 bases lying between them. CDR3 sequence reads: CASSNLNQGRWKPQHF. The CDR3 region has the DNA TGTGCCAGTAGCAACCTCAACCAGGGGAGGTGGAAGCCCCAGCATTTT.

The gene calls are TRBV5-4 and TRBJ2-7; 8 nucleotides agree with TRBD2. V trimming: 0 bases; J trimming: 3 bases; junction bases outside the gene matches: 2. The CDR3 extends over 14 amino acids. Germline CDR1 is SGHNT and CDR2 is YYREEE (reference sequence). Written as DNA, the CDR3 is TGTGCCAGCAGCTTGGGCCGGGAGGGCTACGAGCAGTACTTC. Translated, it gives CASSLGREGYEQYF.

The chain has TRBV5-6 and TRBJ1-2; D is unresolved. V was shortened by 6 bases and J by 8 bases, with 14 bases between the two germline ends. The germline gives CDR1 SGHDT, CDR2 YYEEEE. The CDR3 contains 12 residues. The CDR3 spells CASTIWSRGYTF. The CDR3 DNA reads TGTGCCAGCACCATTTGGTCCAGGGGCTACACCTTC.

The chain carries TRBV7-9 and TRBJ2-1; 14 positions match TRBD2. Germline CDR1 and CDR2: SEHNR and FQNEAQ (reference sequence). This CDR3 is 16 amino acids long. Trimming at V came to 5 bases and at J to 7 bases, leaving 7 bases not matched to a gene. CDR3 sequence: CASSPWTSGGWNEQFF. The CDR3 bases are TGTGCCAGCAGCCCCTGGACTAGCGGGGGGTGGAATGAGCAGTTCTTC.

J is TRBJ2-7 and V is TRBV7-2; 7 bases are a match to TRBD1. After removal of 4 bases from V and 0 bases from J, the junction contained 3 bases not matched to a gene. Germline CDR1 reads SGHTA; CDR2 reads FQGNSA. The CDR3 is 14 amino acids. The CDR3 loop is CASSSTGSSYEQYF. In nucleotides, the CDR3 is TGTGCCAGCAGCTCGACAGGGAGCTCCTACGAGCAGTACTTC.